The T cell receptor (beta chain) described here comes from a study of T cells in Graves' hyperthyroidism and ophthalmopathy. Patients were excluded because of uncontrolled infection, other autoimmune disease, pregnancy or lactation. TCR beta CDR3 region amplification was performed from RNA transcripts. HTBI primers drove first-round RT-PCR of the TCR CDR3. MiXCR, applied by TCRdb to the multiplex PCR reads, yields one record per CDR3 protein. The top ten hold around 32% of the sample, which has 700,000 to 850,000 distinct CDR3 sequences, 35% seen once. Per the germline V gene, CDR1 is DFQATT and CDR2 is SNEGSKA (reference sequence). The length of the CDR3 is 14 residues. The trim removed 5 bases at V and 3 bases at J, leaving 8 bases unmatched.

The TCR sequence derives from a woman aged 40 to 50 with Graves' hyperthyroidism. The sequenced material came from blood. V is TRBV20-1 and J is TRBJ2-3, with 7 bases matching TRBD1. The CDR3 DNA is TGCAGTGCTTCTCAGGGGGATACAACAGATACGCAGTATTTT. As protein: CSASQGDTTDTQYF.